These T cell receptor beta chains were read from a single sample in a study of long-term antiretroviral therapy in people with HIV. Clones were read by immunoSEQ multiplex PCR, and TCRdb kept only the in-frame ones, dropping some. The sample includes over 30,000 clones, about 74% of them seen just once. This specimen consisted of unsorted PBMCs, obtained 2 years after starting antiretroviral therapy. The source is a woman in her fifties or sixties with HIV. Each CDR3 is given without its conserved first and last residue.

J,V,CDR3
TRBJ1-3,TRBV11-2,ASSLEQGARGGNTIY
TRBJ1-3,TRBV7-8,ASSSQGSGGNTIY
TRBJ1-5,TRBV5-1,ASSFDQPQH
TRBJ2-3,TRBV2,ASSEMAGGNTDTQY
TRBJ2-5,TRBV5-4,ASSLPGEETQY
TRBJ2-7,TRBV27,ASSSGVIYEQY
TRBJ1-6,TRBV18,ASSPDRNSPLH
TRBJ2-5,TRBV30,AWSTGLTQETQY
TRBJ2-5,TRBV6-1,ASRGQGGSRETQY
TRBJ1-4,TRBV9,ASSAPGQGDYEKLF
TRBJ1-1,TRBV7-9,ASSLGPVEAF
TRBJ2-1,TRBV10-2,ASSRAAGATGEQF
TRBJ2-1,TRBV27,ASTQGASSF
TRBJ1-2,TRBV7-2,ASSPPPGAEGYT